These T cell receptor beta chains were read from a single sample in a study of blood T cell repertoires in COVID-19. The data were produced by immunoSEQ multiplex PCR, yet TCRdb's version contains in-frame clones alone and is incomplete. The sample yields more than 100,000 clones, approximately 79% seen once. Material: PBMCs or T cells enriched from blood (not recorded which). These receptors were obtained from a man between 35 and 55 years old with acute COVID-19. Both conserved end residues are part of each CDR3. Each record gives: V gene, D gene, J gene, clone size, CDR3 protein, CDR3 DNA. The D gene is left open where the match is weak. Expanded clones get a size class; other rows say once, few or many, or leave the size out.

TRBV11-3	TRBD2	TRBJ2-1	-	CASSSSGGVSYNEQFF	TGTGCCAGCAGTTCTAGCGGGGGGGTCTCCTACAATGAGCAGTTCTTC
TRBV5-1	-	TRBJ1-1	-	CASSLEMSEAFF	TGCGCCAGCAGCTTGGAAATGAGTGAAGCTTTCTTT
TRBV18	-	TRBJ1-1	-	CASSPQREPNTEAFF	TGTGCCAGCTCTCCCCAGCGGGAACCCAACACTGAAGCTTTCTTT
TRBV15	-	TRBJ1-4	-	CATSRDETRGEKLFF	TGTGCCACCAGCAGAGATGAGACTCGAGGGGAAAAACTGTTTTTT
TRBV12-3/TRBV12-4	-	TRBJ1-2	few	CASSPNNYGYTF	TGTGCCAGCAGCCCCAATAACTATGGCTACACCTTC
TRBV28	-	TRBJ1-5	-	CASSSRAGWDQPQHF	TGTGCCAGCTCCTCAAGGGCGGGGTGGGATCAGCCCCAGCATTTT
TRBV18	TRBD2	TRBJ2-1	-	CASSDLAGDNEQFF	TGTGCCAGCTCAGATCTAGCGGGAGACAATGAGCAGTTCTTC
TRBV7-9	TRBD2	TRBJ2-1	once	CASSISGNEQFF	TGTGCCAGCAGTATTAGCGGGAATGAGCAGTTCTTC
TRBV2	TRBD1	TRBJ1-2	once	CASSGSGQSYGYTF	TGTGCCAGCAGTGGATCGGGACAGAGCTATGGCTACACCTTC
TRBV19	-	TRBJ1-4	few	CASRRQLPNEKLFF	TGTGCCAGTAGGAGACAGCTACCTAATGAAAAACTGTTTTTT
TRBV6-2/TRBV6-3	TRBD2	TRBJ2-7	-	CASSDSLLAGGPREQYF	TGTGCCAGCAGTGACTCCCTTCTAGCGGGAGGGCCGAGGGAGCAGTACTTC
TRBV18	TRBD1	TRBJ1-2	-	CASSPFSRGDSGGYTF	TGTGCCAGCTCACCCTTTAGCAGGGGGGACTCCGGTGGCTACACCTTC
TRBV6-5	-	TRBJ2-1	-	CASRATGINEQFF	TGTGCCAGCAGGGCGACAGGAATCAATGAGCAGTTCTTC
TRBV5-8	TRBD1	TRBJ1-2	-	CASRRTGDPLTGYTF	TGTGCCAGCAGAAGGACAGGGGACCCATTGACTGGCTACACCTTC
TRBV10-3	-	TRBJ1-5	-	CAVQTGLGQPQHF	TGTGCCGTCCAGACAGGTTTGGGACAGCCCCAGCATTTT
TRBV6-6	-	TRBJ1-3	-	CASSYSLQSGNTIYF	TGTGCCAGCAGTTACTCGCTACAGTCCGGAAACACCATATATTTT
TRBV7-9	-	TRBJ1-5	-	CASSREGQRQPQHF	TGTGCCAGCTCGCGGGAGGGCCAGCGTCAGCCCCAGCATTTT
TRBV3-1/TRBV3-2	-	TRBJ1-2	once	CASSQGTVGRYTF	TGTGCCAGCAGCCAAGGGACAGTCGGACGCTACACCTTC
TRBV11-2	-	TRBJ1-1	-	CASSLGAVQGAFF	TGTGCCAGCAGCTTGGGGGCCGTCCAGGGAGCTTTCTTT
TRBV5-1	TRBD2	TRBJ2-7	-	CASSLLTSDEQYF	TGCGCCAGCAGCTTGTTAACTAGCGACGAGCAGTACTTC
TRBV15	TRBD1	TRBJ2-2	-	CATSSVDRDKSRELFF	TGTGCCACCAGCAGTGTAGACAGGGATAAGTCCCGGGAGCTGTTTTTT
TRBV9	TRBD2	TRBJ2-2	-	CASSVALAGLTGELFF	TGTGCCAGCAGCGTAGCACTAGCGGGACTCACCGGGGAGCTGTTTTTT
TRBV11-3	TRBD2	TRBJ2-7	-	CASSLDGGAREQYF	TGTGCCAGCAGCTTAGACGGGGGGGCCAGGGAGCAGTACTTC
TRBV29-1	TRBD1	TRBJ2-7	-	CSVRADRRTYEQYF	TGCAGCGTACGAGCGGACAGGCGAACCTACGAGCAGTACTTC
TRBV25-1	TRBD2	TRBJ2-1	-	CASMEAGGGNEQFF	TGTGCCAGCATGGAAGCGGGAGGGGGTAATGAGCAGTTCTTC
TRBV6-1	TRBD1	TRBJ1-6	once	CASSEIEGQPQSPLHF	TGTGCCAGCAGTGAAATAGAGGGACAGCCACAATCACCCCTCCACTTT
TRBV30	TRBD2	TRBJ2-7	-	CAWKTSGGFYEQYF	TGTGCCTGGAAGACTAGCGGGGGCTTCTACGAGCAGTACTTC
TRBV27	TRBD2	TRBJ2-1	-	CASSTRLAGSYNEQFF	TGTGCCAGCAGTACCAGACTAGCGGGCTCCTACAATGAGCAGTTCTTC
TRBV7-6	-	TRBJ2-2	-	CASSPRGGTGELFF	TGTGCCAGCAGCCCTAGGGGGGGCACCGGGGAGCTGTTTTTT
TRBV9	-	TRBJ1-6	once	CASSATGSSGDSPLHF	TGTGCCAGCAGCGCGACAGGAAGTAGTGGGGATTCACCCCTCCACTTT
TRBV10-3	TRBD1	TRBJ1-1	-	CAISDAGGNTEAFF	TGTGCCATCAGTGATGCAGGGGGGAACACTGAAGCTTTCTTT
TRBV2	TRBD2	TRBJ2-6	-	CASSVAGARSGANVLTF	TGTGCCAGCAGTGTAGCGGGGGCCCGCTCTGGGGCCAACGTCCTGACTTTC
TRBV11-2	TRBD2	TRBJ2-3	-	CASSLVRGGGVSSTDTQYF	TGTGCCAGCAGCTTAGTTAGAGGCGGGGGGGTATCTAGCACAGATACGCAGTATTTT
TRBV7-2	TRBD1	TRBJ1-5	-	CASRGTGKQPQHF	TGTGCCAGCAGGGGGACAGGTAAACAGCCCCAGCATTTT
TRBV3-1/TRBV3-2	-	TRBJ2-1	-	CASSQDRVTQGSEQFF	TGTGCCAGCAGCCAAGATAGGGTTACCCAGGGGAGTGAGCAGTTCTTC
TRBV20-1	-	TRBJ2-1	-	CSASPGGSYNEQFF	TGCAGTGCTAGTCCCGGGGGCTCCTACAATGAGCAGTTCTTC
TRBV5-4	TRBD2	TRBJ2-3	-	CASSLAVSSGGVDTQYF	TGTGCCAGCAGCTTGGCTGTCTCTAGCGGGGGGGTGGATACGCAGTATTTT
TRBV3-1/TRBV3-2	-	TRBJ2-3	-	CASSPTGTDTQYF	TGTGCCAGCAGTCCTACAGGGACAGATACGCAGTATTTT
TRBV4-2	-	TRBJ1-2	-	CASSQDKVGDGYTF	TGTGCCAGCAGCCAAGATAAGGTAGGGGATGGCTACACCTTC
TRBV12-3/TRBV12-4	-	TRBJ2-7	few	CASSAQGRDEQYF	TGTGCCAGCAGTGCTCAGGGGAGGGACGAGCAGTACTTC
TRBV6-6	-	TRBJ1-2	-	CASSRDINYGYTF	TGTGCCAGCAGCCGGGACATCAACTATGGCTACACCTTC
TRBV12-5	TRBD1	TRBJ1-4	-	CASGPGRGHEKLFF	TGTGCTAGTGGTCCCGGGAGGGGGCATGAAAAACTGTTTTTT
TRBV7-2	TRBD2	TRBJ2-7	-	CASSETTSGGGEQYF	TGTGCCAGCAGCGAGACGACTAGCGGGGGTGGCGAGCAGTACTTC
TRBV10-2	-	TRBJ2-1	once	CASTPGPAYNEQFF	TGCGCCAGCACCCCAGGGCCCGCCTACAATGAGCAGTTCTTC
TRBV28	TRBD1	TRBJ1-4	-	CASSFLDRVGEKLFF	TGTGCCAGCAGTTTCCTCGACAGGGTCGGTGAAAAACTGTTTTTT
TRBV28	-	TRBJ1-5	-	CASRSGLEGNQPQHF	TGTGCCAGCAGATCAGGGCTGGAAGGCAATCAGCCCCAGCATTTT